One sample yielded the 17 T cell receptor beta chains listed below, sequenced in a study of regulatory T cells in long-lasting Graves disease. Libraries of TCR beta came from iRepertoire HTBI primers plus Arm-PCR of CDR3 regions. TCRdb passed the multiplex PCR reads through MiXCR, listing each CDR3 protein once. The sample shows more than 350,000 distinct CDR3 sequences, more than 12% of them seen only once. Described time point: newly diagnosed GD, antithyroid drugs for less than 3 months. PBMCs were the source of the RNA used for TCR sequencing. The same specimen was also included in a second study, on T cells in Graves' hyperthyroidism and ophthalmopathy.

The specimen comprised peripheral blood mononuclear cells (PBMCs), sampled at new diagnosis, from a patient treated with antithyroid drugs. These receptors were obtained from a woman in her twenties or thirties with Graves disease.

V is TRBV4-1 and J is TRBJ1-2, with TRBD1 identical over 8 bases. The CDR3 sequence is 18 residues long. J was trimmed by 3 bases and V by 4 bases; bases with no gene match: 16. From germline, CDR1 is MGHRA and CDR2 YSYEKL. Here the CDR3 reads CASSPILLGRGQDYGYTF. As DNA, the CDR3 is TGCGCCAGCAGCCCCATACTTCTGGGCAGGGGGCAGGACTATGGCTACACCTTC.

This clonotype was picked up a small number of times. The V and J genes are TRBV15 and TRBJ1-2; maybe TRBD1 (6 bases). The germline V and J ends were trimmed by 3 bases and 8 bases, with 16 bases remaining between them. The CDR3 length is 14 residues. The V gene's germline CDR1 is LNHNV and CDR2 YYDKDF (reference sequence). The CDR3 reads CATSRGAQGSGYTF. The CDR3 DNA is TGTGCCACCAGCAGGGGGGCGCAGGGTAGCGGCTACACCTTC. Filled out from reference TRBV15 and TRBJ1-2, the complete variable domain reads DAMVIQNPRYQVTQFGKPVTLSCSQTLNHNVMYWYQQKSSQAPKLLFHYYDKDFNNEADTPDNFQSRRPNTSFCFLDIRSPGLGDTAMYLCATSRGAQGSGYTFGSGTRLTVV.

This clonotype was detected many times. The J gene is TRBJ1-2, the V gene TRBV7-9; 11 positions match TRBD1. CDR3 length: 15 amino acids. Trimming took 1 base from V and 6 from J; bases not matched to a gene: 4. In germline, CDR1 is SEHNR, CDR2 FQNEAQ (reference sequence). Written as DNA, the CDR3 is TGTGCCAGCAGCTTAGGAGGACAGGGGGCTGATGGCTACACCTTC. Translating gives CASSLGGQGADGYTF.

The rearrangement joins TRBV6-1 to TRBJ1-1, with TRBD1 matching 10 bases. This CDR3 region has 15 residues. From germline, CDR1 is MNHNS and CDR2 SASEGT. V was clipped by 6 bases and J by 5 bases; unmatched bases: 9. The CDR3 loop is CASRTTGQGGTEAFF. Written as DNA, the CDR3 is TGTGCCAGCAGAACAACCGGACAGGGGGGGACTGAAGCTTTCTTT.

The table lists this clonotype with a few counts. V usage is TRBV5-1 and J usage is TRBJ1-2; 8 positions agree with TRBD1. The ends lost 0 bases at V and 2 bases at J; junction bases unmatched: 3. The length of the CDR3 is 15 residues. Germline CDR1 and CDR2: SGHRS and YFSETQ. Written as DNA, the CDR3 is TGCGCCAGCAGCTTGGTGGGACAGGAAAACTATGGCTACACCTTC. It is translated as CASSLVGQENYGYTF.

This clonotype was seen many times. The chain combines TRBV11-2 with TRBJ1-5, with D maybe TRBD1 (6 bases). The V gene lost 5 bases and the J gene lost 7 bases, with 15 bases spanning the gap. The CDR3 runs to 14 residues. CDR1 is SGHAT, CDR2 FQNNGV, per germline. Written as DNA, the CDR3 is TGTGCCAGCAGCCCAACCGGGACAAACCAGCCCCAGCATTTT. Its translation: CASSPTGTNQPQHF. The variable domain in full, completed from reference TRBV11-2 and TRBJ1-5, reads EAGVAQSPRYKIIEKRQSVAFWCNPISGHATLYWYQQILGQGPKLLIQFQNNGVVDDSQLPKDRFSAERLKGVDSTLKIQPAKLEDSAVYLCASSPTGTNQPQHFGDGTRLSIL.

The CDR3 DNA sequence: TGTGCCAGCAGCTTGAACCCGGGAGGGCTCTTCAATGAGCAGTTCTTC. Amino acid sequence: CASSLNPGGLFNEQFF. This chain links TRBV5-6 with TRBJ2-1; 8 bases are a match to TRBD2. The germline V gene has CDR1 SGHDT and CDR2 YYEEEE. V lost 1 base and J lost 6; bases outside the gene matches: 9. The CDR3 spans 16 residues.

This clonotype was picked up a small number of times. This rearrangement joins TRBV29-1 to TRBJ2-7, with D unclear. From germline, CDR1 is SQVTM and CDR2 ANQGSEA. Between the trimmed V and J ends, which lost 4 bases and 7 bases, there was a span of 17 bases. There are 13 residues in the CDR3. The CDR3 spells CSVAGGPFREQYF. CDR3 in DNA: TGCAGCGTTGCTGGCGGTCCTTTTCGGGAGCAGTACTTC.

This clonotype was found many times. J is TRBJ2-5 and V is TRBV20-1; 7 bases are a match to TRBD2. The CDR3 covers 16 residues. Germline-derived CDR1 and CDR2 are DFQATT and SNEGSKA (reference sequence). Trimming cost V 5 bases and J 7 bases; bases outside gene matches: 19. CDR3 sequence reads: CSAASAPGGRVGTQYF. CDR3 bases: TGCAGTGCTGCCTCCGCCCCTGGCGGGAGAGTGGGGACCCAGTACTTC.

This clonotype came up many times. This rearrangement joins TRBV20-1 to TRBJ2-1, with D possibly TRBD2 on 5 matching bases. Germline assignment: CDR1 DFQATT and CDR2 SNEGSKA (reference sequence). Trimming cost V 5 bases and J 7 bases, with 12 bases left between them. The length of the CDR3 is 12 residues. The CDR3 nucleotides read TGCAGTGCTCCCGGACTGCATAATGAGCAGTTCTTC. This codes for CSAPGLHNEQFF.

This clonotype occurred many times. This chain uses TRBV5-6 with TRBJ2-3, with D tentatively TRBD1 (5 bases). The length of the CDR3 is 13 residues. Per germline, CDR1 SGHDT and CDR2 YYEEEE. Trimming pared 3 bases from V and 1 base from J, leaving 6 bases between. CDR3 sequence (DNA): TGTGCCAGCAGCTGGGGCGGCACAGATACGCAGTATTTT. This sequence encodes CASSWGGTDTQYF. Full variable domain (outside the CDR3, taken from reference TRBV5-6 and TRBJ2-3): DAGVTQSPTHLIKTRGQQVTLRCSPKSGHDTVSWYQQALGQGPQFIFQYYEEEERQRGNFPDRFSGHQFPNYSSELNVNALLLGDSALYLCASSWGGTDTQYFGPGTRLTVL.

A remark on this clonotype: Given a much more abundant clone one base away, this may be a read error. The chain employs TRBV11-2 and TRBJ2-2, with D uncertain. The V end lost 2 bases, the J end lost 1 base, and 5 bases lay between the germline ends. Germline-derived CDR1 and CDR2 are SGHAT and FQNNGV. The CDR3 sequence is 14 residues long. The CDR3 here is CASSLWENTGELFF. CDR3 DNA: TGTGCCAGCAGCTTATGGGAGAACACCGGGGAGCTGTTTTTT.

CDR3 sequence (DNA): TGCGCCAGCAGCCCCGGGGGAGTAGCCTACAATGAGCAGTTCTTC. Amino acid sequence: CASSPGGVAYNEQFF. This sequence joins TRBV5-1 and TRBJ2-1; D is possibly TRBD2 (6 bases). The length of the CDR3 is 15 residues. From germline, CDR1 is SGHRS and CDR2 YFSETQ. V lost 4 bases to trimming and J lost 2 bases, with 13 bases between them.

This clonotype was picked up a small number of times. The gene calls are TRBV12-3 or TRBV12-4 and TRBJ1-2; possible D gene TRBD1, 5 bases. The V end lost 5 bases, the J end lost 7 bases, and 20 bases lay between the germline ends. The CDR3 sequence is 15 residues long. The CDR3 DNA follows: TGTGCCAGCAGTGGGAGCAGGGATCTTGCGTTTGGCTACACCTTC. Protein: CASSGSRDLAFGYTF.

This chain joins TRBV27 and TRBJ2-1; D is perhaps TRBD2 (6 bases). Deletions cut 3 bases from V and 1 base from J, with 10 bases between. The germline gives CDR1 MNHEY, CDR2 SMNVEV (reference sequence). This CDR3 has 15 amino acids. Here the CDR3 DNA reads TGTGCCAGCAGTTTCCTAGCGCGATCCTACAATGAGCAGTTCTTC. This sequence encodes CASSFLARSYNEQFF.

The V and J genes are TRBV19 and TRBJ2-1; D ambiguous. V lost 5 bases and J lost 9, with 11 bases in between. The V gene's germline CDR1 is LNHDA and CDR2 SQIVND (reference sequence). There are 12 residues in the CDR3. The CDR3 nucleotides read TGTGCCAGTAGTTTAGGTTTGAGTGAGCAGTTCTTC. Translated, it gives CASSLGLSEQFF.

A remark on this clonotype: Possible read error: a much larger clone is one base away. The rearrangement joins TRBV6-9 to TRBJ1-2; possibly TRBD1 for D (5 bases). Germline V CDR1 and CDR2: MNHGY, SVAAGI. The CDR3 runs to 17 residues. This CDR3 is CSSSYSFVVGGGYGYTF. As DNA, the CDR3 is TGTTCCAGCAGTTACTCTTTCGTGGTCGGCGGGGGCTATGGCTACACCTTC.